This T cell receptor (beta chain) comes out of a study of monozygotic twins with inflammatory bowel disease. The CDR3 has 20 residues. Germline CDR1 and CDR2: SGHAT and FQDESV (reference sequence). Per TCR library, about 3.5 ug of total RNA was used. TCRdb re-called the 5' RACE reads and catalogs CDR3 proteins one per entry, DNA excluded. The listing records roughly 200,000 distinct CDR3 sequences. The sample was blood. The J gene is TRBJ2-1, the V gene TRBV11-1; lacking DNA, the TRBD2 call made by TCRdb goes unchecked. This clonotype originated in a human donor with ulcerative colitis or Crohn's disease, or a healthy co-twin of an affected twin (not recorded which). CDR3 protein: CASSKRLAGGQTSSYNEQFF.